The 28 T cell receptor beta chains below were found in one sample sequenced in a study of cytomegalovirus exposure and HLA in healthy donors. Vbeta (60) and Jbeta (13) primers were used in the PCR. Profiled with immunoSEQ multiplex PCR; TCRdb holds only in-frame clones, not every one. The sample has approximately 150,000 clones; approximately 81% are singletons. The sample was PBMCs. These receptors were taken from a woman between 35 and 50 years old in good health and CMV-seropositive.

V is TRBV18 and J is TRBJ2-5; 8 nucleotides align to TRBD2. The J call could be wrong; TRBJ2-7 is a better fit for the DNA end. The CDR3 spans 13 residues. Germline V gives CDR1 KGHSH, CDR2 LQKENI. DNA of the CDR3: TGTGCCAGCTCACCTACAGCGGGAGACGAGCAGTACTTC. Translation gives CASSPTAGDEQYF.

In this sample, this clone turned up once. The J gene is TRBJ2-2, the V gene TRBV6-6; the D gene is possibly TRBD1 (8 bases). V was cut by 4 bases and J by 3 bases, with 15 bases left in between. This CDR3 is built from 16 residues. Germline V lookup: CDR1 MNHNY, CDR2 SVGAGI (reference sequence). The CDR3 sequence is CASSWGGQVDTGELFF. As DNA, the CDR3 is TGTGCCAGCAGTTGGGGGGGACAGGTAGACACCGGGGAGCTGTTTTTT.

The CDR3 is CASSNPPRMTDKQFF. The CDR3 DNA sequence: TGTGCCAGCAGCAATCCCCCGCGGATGACAGACAAGCAGTTCTTC. V usage is TRBV28 and J usage is TRBJ2-1; tentative D call: TRBD1 (5 bases). V gave up 6 bases and J gave up 11 bases, with 23 bases separating them. Germline loops: CDR1 MDHEN, CDR2 SYDVKM. This CDR3 spans 15 amino acids.

This chain uses TRBV6-6 with TRBJ2-1, with D possibly being TRBD2 (5 bases). Germline V gives CDR1 MNHNY, CDR2 SVGAGI (reference sequence). The V gene lost 10 bases and the J gene lost 3 bases, with 13 bases spanning the gap. This CDR3 comprises 13 residues. The CDR3, as DNA: TGTGCCACACTTCTAACTAGCTACAATGAGCAGTTCTTC. Residues: CATLLTSYNEQFF.

The rearrangement uses TRBV27 and TRBJ2-5; 7 nucleotides agree with TRBD1. The DNA end lines up better with TRBJ2-7; the J call may be wrong. The CDR3 is 14 amino acids. Per the germline V gene, CDR1 is MNHEY and CDR2 is SMNVEV (reference sequence). CDR3 in DNA: TGTGCCAGCAGCCGATACAGGGGTCACTACGAGCAGTACTTC. Protein sequence: CASSRYRGHYEQYF.

This rearrangement joins TRBV5-1 to TRBJ1-1, with TRBD1 identical over 7 bases. CDR3 length: 15 residues. V was pared by 0 bases and J by 4 bases, with 6 bases of the junction left unmatched. Germline V CDR1 and CDR2: SGHRS, YFSETQ. CDR3 coding DNA: TGCGCCAGCAGCTTGGGCGCTCACAGGGGCACTGAAGCTTTCTTT. It encodes CASSLGAHRGTEAFF.

As DNA, the CDR3 is TGTGCCAGTAGTATGGAGGGACTAGGGAATCAGCCCCAGCATTTT. Amino acid sequence: CASSMEGLGNQPQHF. The rearrangement joins TRBV19 to TRBJ1-5, with D tentatively TRBD1 (5 bases). The CDR3 contains 15 residues. Germline loops: CDR1 LNHDA, CDR2 SQIVND (reference sequence). V was clipped by 3 bases and J by 4 bases, with 13 bases between them.

This clone is a singleton in its sample. The chain couples TRBV27 to TRBJ2-5, with 7 bases that match TRBD2. The end of the DNA is better explained by TRBJ2-7, so the J call may be wrong. Germline lookup yields CDR1 MNHEY and CDR2 SMNVEV (reference sequence). The CDR3 totals 14 residues. CDR3 amino acids: CASSLKRGSYEQYF. Written as DNA, the CDR3 is TGTGCCAGCAGTTTAAAGCGGGGCTCCTACGAGCAGTACTTC.

The chain links TRBV9 to TRBJ2-2; TRBD2 matches 12 bases. Germline lookup yields CDR1 SGDLS and CDR2 YYNGEE. The CDR3 totals 19 residues. The junction had 12 bases not matched to a gene; V was cut back by 4 bases and J by 2 bases. In DNA, the CDR3 is TGTGCCAGCAGCTTACTATCTGGACTAGCGGGGTTTAACACCGGGGAGCTGTTTTTT. Translated, it gives CASSLLSGLAGFNTGELFF.

This chain joins TRBV28 and TRBJ1-4; D is unresolved. The CDR3 extends over 12 amino acids. Germline CDR1 reads MDHEN; CDR2 reads SYDVKM. V was cut by 7 bases and J by 16 bases, with 19 bases left in between. DNA for the CDR3: TGTGCCAGCACCTCCACGCGGGATAGGCCGTTTTTT. Protein product: CASTSTRDRPFF.

The chain recombines TRBV6-1 with TRBJ2-7; 8 bases map to TRBD1. This CDR3 has 15 amino acids. Germline trimming cut 8 bases from V and 1 base from J; bases unmatched to any gene: 10. Germline V gene lookup returns CDR1 MNHNS and CDR2 SASEGT. Here the CDR3 reads CASLLGTGRSYEQYF. The CDR3 nucleotides are TGTGCCAGCTTGCTGGGGACAGGCAGGTCCTACGAGCAGTACTTC.

Comment on this clone: Other DNA sequences in the sample encode the same CDR3. The chain couples TRBV2 to TRBJ2-4; 8 positions match TRBD1. CDR3 length: 14 residues. With 3 bases clipped from V and 9 bases from J, the junction kept 7 bases outside the gene matches. The germline CDR1 and CDR2 sequences are SNHLY and FYNNEI. In DNA, the CDR3 is TGTGCCAGCAGTGATCGGACAGGGTGGGGCATTCAGTACTTC. Protein: CASSDRTGWGIQYF.

The chain employs TRBV10-3 and TRBJ2-5; D is unclear. The DNA end lines up better with TRBJ2-7; the J call may be wrong. The CDR3 contains 13 residues. Germline V gene lookup returns CDR1 ENHRY and CDR2 SYGVKD. The CDR3 protein is CAISGENSYEQYF. The CDR3 DNA is TGTGCCATCAGTGGTGAGAACTCCTACGAGCAGTACTTC.

The rearrangement uses TRBV27 and TRBJ2-1, with 10 positions matching TRBD1. V lost 3 bases, J lost 9 bases, and 11 bases stayed unmatched. Germline loops: CDR1 MNHEY, CDR2 SMNVEV (reference sequence). The CDR3 has 16 residues. The CDR3 sequence is CASSFLRDRGKGEQFF. The CDR3 DNA follows: TGTGCCAGCAGTTTTCTCCGGGACAGGGGAAAGGGTGAGCAGTTCTTC.

The rearrangement links TRBV9 to TRBJ1-2; D is ambiguous. The V gene's germline CDR1 is SGDLS and CDR2 YYNGEE. V was cut by 3 bases and J by 3 bases, with 15 bases left in between. CDR3 length: 15 residues. The CDR3 nucleotides read TGTGCCAGCAGCGCGGGATCGCTGGGAGACTATGGCTACACCTTC. As protein: CASSAGSLGDYGYTF.

This sequence joins TRBV2 and TRBJ2-5; TRBD1 might be the D (5 bases). With 6 bases removed from V and 11 bases from J, the gap between germline ends came to 25 bases. This CDR3 contains 15 residues. The germline V gene encodes CDR1 SNHLY and CDR2 FYNNEI. The CDR3 is CASSDLGHSGLEQYF. In nucleotides, the CDR3 is TGTGCCAGCAGCGACTTAGGACACAGTGGCTTGGAGCAGTACTTC.

This chain uses TRBV27 with TRBJ1-6, with 8 bases lining up with TRBD1. The CDR3 is 16 residues long. V lost 2 bases, J lost 2 bases, and 2 bases stayed unmatched. Germline CDR1 is MNHEY and CDR2 is SMNVEV (reference sequence). CDR3 sequence: CASSLGTGTYNSPLHF. Written as DNA, the CDR3 is TGTGCCAGCAGTTTAGGGACAGGAACCTATAATTCACCCCTCCACTTT.

This chain uses TRBV6-1 with TRBJ1-5; perhaps TRBD1 as D (5 bases). The V end was cut by 5 bases, the J end by 2 bases, with 7 bases between. The germline V gene has CDR1 MNHNS and CDR2 SASEGT. The CDR3 totals 13 residues. CDR3 DNA sequence: TGTGCCAGCAGTCTCAGGGGCAATCAGCCCCAGCATTTT. Protein sequence: CASSLRGNQPQHF.

This clone was found once. The V gene is TRBV30, the J gene TRBJ1-2; tentatively, D is TRBD1 (5 bases). Germline CDR1 is GTSNPN and CDR2 is SVGIG (reference sequence). CDR3 length equals 11 residues. CDR3 sequence: CAHGGNYGYTF. CDR3 in DNA: TGTGCGCACGGGGGAAACTATGGCTACACCTTC. Full variable domain (outside the CDR3, taken from reference TRBV30 and TRBJ1-2): SQTIHQWPATLVQPVGSPLSLECTVEGTSNPNLYWYRQAAGRGLQLLFYSVGIGQISSEVPQNLSASRPQDRQFILSSKKLLLSDSGFYLCAHGGNYGYTFGSGTRLTVV.

CDR3 loop: CSAAGADYEQYF. In DNA form, the CDR3 reads TGCAGCGCGGCGGGGGCTGACTACGAGCAGTACTTC. The chain links TRBV29-1 to TRBJ2-7; the D gene is possibly TRBD2 (7 bases). In germline, CDR1 is SQVTM, CDR2 ANQGSEA. Trimming shortened V by 7 bases and J by 3 bases, and 13 bases separated the two germline ends. The CDR3 sequence is 12 residues long.

This chain links TRBV15 with TRBJ1-1, with D maybe TRBD1 (5 bases). CDR3 length: 16 amino acids. Germline V gene sequence: CDR1 LNHNV, CDR2 YYDKDF (reference sequence). V lost 8 bases to trimming and J lost 0 bases, with 19 bases between them. The DNA of the CDR3 is TGTGCCACCTGCCGCGGGGGAAAGGGAGTGAACACTGAAGCTTTCTTT. It specifies CATCRGGKGVNTEAFF.

The chain employs TRBV7-2 and TRBJ2-6, with D tentatively TRBD2 (6 bases). CDR1 and CDR2 from the germline V gene are SGHTA and FQGNSA. V was trimmed by 4 bases and J by 2 bases, leaving 15 bases between them. This CDR3 region has 17 residues. The CDR3 DNA reads TGTGCCAGCAGCTCCCGTGGGGCGGGGACTGGGGCCAACGTCCTGACTTTC. Translated, it gives CASSSRGAGTGANVLTF.

V usage is TRBV5-1 and J usage is TRBJ1-1; D ambiguous. Trimming shortened V by 0 bases and J by 9 bases, and 12 bases separated the two germline ends. The germline gives CDR1 SGHRS, CDR2 YFSETQ. The CDR3 sequence is 13 residues long. In DNA form, the CDR3 reads TGCGCCAGCAGCTTGGCCCCAACCAACAAAGCTTTCTTT. This sequence encodes CASSLAPTNKAFF.

In this sample, this clone turned up once. The genes are TRBV29-1 and TRBJ2-5; 10 nucleotides agree with TRBD1. The DNA end favors TRBJ2-7, so the J call may be wrong. Per the germline V gene, CDR1 is SQVTM and CDR2 is ANQGSEA. This CDR3 spans 13 amino acids. As DNA, the CDR3 is TGCAGCGCCCTGGACAGGGGGTCCTACGAGCAGTACTTC. As protein: CSALDRGSYEQYF.

This clone appeared a single time. The CDR3 DNA is TGTGCCAGCAGTGAGACCGCACGGGGGACCTACGAGCAGTACTTC. It yields the protein CASSETARGTYEQYF. The V gene is TRBV25-1, the J gene TRBJ2-7, with TRBD2 as a possible D gene (6 bases). Germline V gene data show CDR1 as MGHDK and CDR2 as SYGVNS. Trimming stripped 3 bases from V and 2 bases from J, with 14 bases between. CDR3 length: 15 amino acids.

V is TRBV7-2 and J is TRBJ1-2, with a possible D match to TRBD1 (5 bases). The CDR3 is made up of 13 amino acids. With 4 bases removed from V and 0 bases from J, the gap between germline ends came to 6 bases. The germline V gene encodes CDR1 SGHTA and CDR2 FQGNSA. The CDR3 sequence: CASSSRANYGYTF. CDR3 DNA: TGTGCCAGCAGCTCCAGGGCTAACTATGGCTACACCTTC.

The genes are TRBV7-2 and TRBJ1-2; 7 positions match TRBD1. Germline CDR1 is SGHTA and CDR2 is FQGNSA. The CDR3 runs to 15 residues. After removal of 5 bases from V and 6 bases from J, the junction contained 12 bases not matched to a gene. Here the CDR3 DNA reads TGTGCCAGCAGCCCTCGCCGGGACAGCGTCCATGGCTACACCTTC. It yields the protein CASSPRRDSVHGYTF.

This clone was recorded once. This rearrangement joins TRBV5-4 to TRBJ2-3; 13 bases align to TRBD2. The length of the CDR3 is 19 residues. V was clipped by 3 bases and J by 0 bases; unmatched bases: 10. The germline V gene has CDR1 SGHNT and CDR2 YYREEE (reference sequence). The DNA of the CDR3 is TGTGCCAGCAGCTGGGGACTAGCGGGGAGTTTCAGGAGCACAGATACGCAGTATTTT. This encodes CASSWGLAGSFRSTDTQYF.